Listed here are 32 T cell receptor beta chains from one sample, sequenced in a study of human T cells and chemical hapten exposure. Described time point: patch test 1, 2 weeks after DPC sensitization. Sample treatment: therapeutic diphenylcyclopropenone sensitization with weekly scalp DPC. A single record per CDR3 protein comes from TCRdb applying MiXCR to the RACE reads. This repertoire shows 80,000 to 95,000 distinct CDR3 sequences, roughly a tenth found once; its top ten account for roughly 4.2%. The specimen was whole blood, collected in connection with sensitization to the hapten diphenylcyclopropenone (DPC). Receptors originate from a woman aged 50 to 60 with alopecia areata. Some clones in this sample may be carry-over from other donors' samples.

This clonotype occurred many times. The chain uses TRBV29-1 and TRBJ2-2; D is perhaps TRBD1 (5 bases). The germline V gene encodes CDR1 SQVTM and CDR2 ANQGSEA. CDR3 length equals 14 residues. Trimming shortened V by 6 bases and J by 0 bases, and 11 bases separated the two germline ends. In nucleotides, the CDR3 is TGCAGCGTGGGCCCAGGGACGAACACCGGGGAGCTGTTTTTT. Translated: CSVGPGTNTGELFF.

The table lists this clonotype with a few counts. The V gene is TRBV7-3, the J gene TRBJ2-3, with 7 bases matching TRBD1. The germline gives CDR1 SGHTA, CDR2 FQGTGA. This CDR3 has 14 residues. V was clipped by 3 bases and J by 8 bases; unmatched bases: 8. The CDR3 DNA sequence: TGTGCCAGCAGCTTTGTAGGGGGCCAAGGTACGCAGTATTTT. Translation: CASSFVGGQGTQYF.

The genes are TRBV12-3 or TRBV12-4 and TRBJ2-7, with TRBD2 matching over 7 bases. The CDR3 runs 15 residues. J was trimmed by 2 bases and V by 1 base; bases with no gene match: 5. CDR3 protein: CASSLVVAGAYEQYF. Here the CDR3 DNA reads TGTGCCAGCAGTTTAGTGGTAGCGGGCGCCTACGAGCAGTACTTC.

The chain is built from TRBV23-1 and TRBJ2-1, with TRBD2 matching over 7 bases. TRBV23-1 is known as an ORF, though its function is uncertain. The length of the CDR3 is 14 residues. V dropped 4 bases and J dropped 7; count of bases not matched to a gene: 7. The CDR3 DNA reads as TGCGCCAGCAGTCCCTCCTGGGGGGGTAATGAGCAGTTCTTC. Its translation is CASSPSWGGNEQFF.

The CDR3 loop reads CASKKTGSPLHF. CDR3 sequence (DNA): TGTGCCAGCAAAAAGACCGGTTCACCCCTCCACTTT. This chain joins TRBV12-3 or TRBV12-4 and TRBJ1-6; D not certain. The CDR3 totals 12 residues. V lost 7 bases, J lost 9 bases, and 10 bases lay in between.

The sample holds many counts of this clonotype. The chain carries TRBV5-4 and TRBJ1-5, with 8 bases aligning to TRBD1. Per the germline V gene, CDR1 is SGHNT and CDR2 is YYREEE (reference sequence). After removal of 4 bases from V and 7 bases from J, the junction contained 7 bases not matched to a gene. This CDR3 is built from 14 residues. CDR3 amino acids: CASSEGQGAQPQHF. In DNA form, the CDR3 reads TGTGCCAGCAGCGAGGGGCAGGGGGCACAGCCCCAGCATTTT.

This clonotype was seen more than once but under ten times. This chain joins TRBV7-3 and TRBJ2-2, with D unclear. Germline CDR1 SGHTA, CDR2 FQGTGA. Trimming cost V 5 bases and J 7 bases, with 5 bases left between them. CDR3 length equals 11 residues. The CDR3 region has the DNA TGTGCCAGCAGCAAGGGCGGGGAGCTGTTTTTT. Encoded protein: CASSKGGELFF.

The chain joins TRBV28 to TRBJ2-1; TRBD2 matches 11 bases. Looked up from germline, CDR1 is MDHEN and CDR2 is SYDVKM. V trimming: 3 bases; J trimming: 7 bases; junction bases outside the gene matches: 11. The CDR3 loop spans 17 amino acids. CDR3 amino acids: CASSFPILAGEMNEQFF. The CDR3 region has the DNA TGTGCCAGCAGTTTTCCGATACTAGCGGGAGAGATGAATGAGCAGTTCTTC.

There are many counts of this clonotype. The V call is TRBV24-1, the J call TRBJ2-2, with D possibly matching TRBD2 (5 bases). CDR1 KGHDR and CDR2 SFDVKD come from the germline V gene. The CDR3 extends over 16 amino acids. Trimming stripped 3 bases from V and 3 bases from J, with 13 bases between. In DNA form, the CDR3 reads TGTGCCACCAGTGATCGAGGGAGAGAGGACACCGGGGAGCTGTTTTTT. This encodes CATSDRGREDTGELFF.

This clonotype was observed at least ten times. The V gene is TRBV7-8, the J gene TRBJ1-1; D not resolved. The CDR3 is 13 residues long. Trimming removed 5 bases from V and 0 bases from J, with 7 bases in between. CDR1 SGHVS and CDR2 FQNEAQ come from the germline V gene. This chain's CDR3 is CASSVLMNTEAFF. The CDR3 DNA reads TGTGCCAGCAGCGTGCTCATGAACACTGAAGCTTTCTTT.

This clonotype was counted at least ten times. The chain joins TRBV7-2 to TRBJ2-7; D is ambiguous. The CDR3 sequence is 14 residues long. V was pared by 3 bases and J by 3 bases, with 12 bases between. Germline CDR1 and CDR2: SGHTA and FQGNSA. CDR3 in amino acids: CASSFDSLLYEQYF. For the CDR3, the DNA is TGTGCCAGCAGCTTCGATTCTCTCCTCTACGAGCAGTACTTC.

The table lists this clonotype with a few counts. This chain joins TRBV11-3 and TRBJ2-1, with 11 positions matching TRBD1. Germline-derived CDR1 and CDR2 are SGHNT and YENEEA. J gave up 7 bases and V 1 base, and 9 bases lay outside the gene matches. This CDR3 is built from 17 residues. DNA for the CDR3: TGTGCCAGCAGCTTAGGGATCGCCGGGACAGGGGGGAATGAGCAGTTCTTC. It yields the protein CASSLGIAGTGGNEQFF.

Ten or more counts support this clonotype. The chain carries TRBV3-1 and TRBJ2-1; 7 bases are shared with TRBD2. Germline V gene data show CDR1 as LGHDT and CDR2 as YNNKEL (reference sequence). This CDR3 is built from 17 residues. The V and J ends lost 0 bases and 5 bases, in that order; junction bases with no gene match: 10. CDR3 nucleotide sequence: TGTGCCAGCAGCCAAGATCGAGGGACTACGATCAACAATGAGCAGTTCTTC. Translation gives CASSQDRGTTINNEQFF.

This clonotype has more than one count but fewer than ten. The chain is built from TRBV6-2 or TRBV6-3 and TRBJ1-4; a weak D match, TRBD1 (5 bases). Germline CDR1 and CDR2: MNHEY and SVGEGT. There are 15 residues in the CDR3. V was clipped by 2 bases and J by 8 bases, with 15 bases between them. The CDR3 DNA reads TGTGCCAGCAGTTACGTCGGGTCGTGGGGCGAAAAACTGTTTTTT. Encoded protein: CASSYVGSWGEKLFF.

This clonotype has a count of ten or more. CDR3 nucleotide sequence: TGTGCCTGGAGTGTAACCGGGGGTAGAGTGAAGCAGTACTTC. Amino acids: CAWSVTGGRVKQYF. The chain links TRBV30 to TRBJ2-7; TRBD2 might be the D (6 bases). In germline, CDR1 is GTSNPN, CDR2 SVGIG (reference sequence). CDR3 length: 14 amino acids. V was pared by 0 bases and J by 8 bases, with 17 bases between.

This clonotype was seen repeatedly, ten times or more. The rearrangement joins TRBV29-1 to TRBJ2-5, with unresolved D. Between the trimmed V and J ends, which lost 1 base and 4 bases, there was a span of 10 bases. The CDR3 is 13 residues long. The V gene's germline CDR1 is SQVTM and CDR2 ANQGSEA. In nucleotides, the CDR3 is TGCAGCGTTGAAGGTCTAGTCAGAGAGACCCAGTACTTC. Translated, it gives CSVEGLVRETQYF.

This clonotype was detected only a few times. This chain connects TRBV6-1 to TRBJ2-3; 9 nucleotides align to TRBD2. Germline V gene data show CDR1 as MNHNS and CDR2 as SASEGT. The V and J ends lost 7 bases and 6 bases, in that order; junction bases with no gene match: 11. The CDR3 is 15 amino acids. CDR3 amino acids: CASKNSLAGTDTQYF. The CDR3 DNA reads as TGTGCCAGCAAGAATAGTCTAGCGGGGACCGATACGCAGTATTTT.

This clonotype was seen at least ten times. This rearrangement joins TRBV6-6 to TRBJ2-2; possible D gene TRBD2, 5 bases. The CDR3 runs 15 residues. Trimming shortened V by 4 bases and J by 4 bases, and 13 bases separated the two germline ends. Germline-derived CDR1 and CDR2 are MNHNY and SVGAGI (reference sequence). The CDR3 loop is CASSWEIRSTGELFF. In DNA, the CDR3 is TGTGCCAGCAGTTGGGAGATACGGAGCACCGGGGAGCTGTTTTTT.

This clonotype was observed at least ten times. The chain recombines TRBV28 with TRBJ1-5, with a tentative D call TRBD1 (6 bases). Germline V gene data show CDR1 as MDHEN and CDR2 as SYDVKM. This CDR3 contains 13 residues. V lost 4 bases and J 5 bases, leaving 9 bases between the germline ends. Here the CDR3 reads CASSWGADQPQHF. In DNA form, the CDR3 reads TGTGCCAGCAGTTGGGGGGCAGATCAGCCCCAGCATTTT.

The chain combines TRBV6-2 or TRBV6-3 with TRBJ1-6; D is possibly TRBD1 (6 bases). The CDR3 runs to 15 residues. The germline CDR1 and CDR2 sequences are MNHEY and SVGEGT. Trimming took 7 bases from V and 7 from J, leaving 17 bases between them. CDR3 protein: CASTAQGGSNSPLHF. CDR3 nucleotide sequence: TGTGCCAGCACCGCTCAAGGGGGATCGAATTCACCCCTCCACTTT.

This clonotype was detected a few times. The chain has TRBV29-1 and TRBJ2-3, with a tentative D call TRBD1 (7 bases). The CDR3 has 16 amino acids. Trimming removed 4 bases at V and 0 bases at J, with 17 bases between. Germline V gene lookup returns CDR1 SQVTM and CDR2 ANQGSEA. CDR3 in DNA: TGCAGCGTTGCGGGGAGGTCCAGGGGGAGCACAGATACGCAGTATTTT. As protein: CSVAGRSRGSTDTQYF.

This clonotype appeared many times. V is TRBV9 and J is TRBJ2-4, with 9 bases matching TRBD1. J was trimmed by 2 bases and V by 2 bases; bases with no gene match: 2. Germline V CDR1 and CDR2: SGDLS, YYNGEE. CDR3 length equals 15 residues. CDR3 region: CASSVGTGSKNIQYF. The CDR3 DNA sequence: TGTGCCAGCAGCGTCGGGACAGGGTCCAAAAACATTCAGTACTTC.

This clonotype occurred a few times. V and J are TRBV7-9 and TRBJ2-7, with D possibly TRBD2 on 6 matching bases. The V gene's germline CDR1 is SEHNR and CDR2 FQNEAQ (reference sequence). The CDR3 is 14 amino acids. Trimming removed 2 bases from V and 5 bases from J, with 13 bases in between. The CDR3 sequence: CASSLKREPNEQYF. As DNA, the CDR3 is TGTGCCAGCAGCTTAAAACGGGAGCCAAACGAGCAGTACTTC.

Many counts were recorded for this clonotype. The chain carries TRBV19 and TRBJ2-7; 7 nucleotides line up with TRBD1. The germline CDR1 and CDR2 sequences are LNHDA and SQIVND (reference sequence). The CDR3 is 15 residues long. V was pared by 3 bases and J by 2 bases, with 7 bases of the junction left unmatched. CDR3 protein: CASSMTTGAPYEQYF. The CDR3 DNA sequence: TGTGCCAGTAGTATGACTACAGGGGCGCCCTACGAGCAGTACTTC.

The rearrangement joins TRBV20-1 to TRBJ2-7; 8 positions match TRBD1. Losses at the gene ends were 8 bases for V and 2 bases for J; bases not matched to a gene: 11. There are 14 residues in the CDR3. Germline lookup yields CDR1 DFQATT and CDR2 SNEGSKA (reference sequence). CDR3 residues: CSQGAGQGPYEQYF. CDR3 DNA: TGCAGTCAGGGGGCAGGACAGGGTCCCTACGAGCAGTACTTC.

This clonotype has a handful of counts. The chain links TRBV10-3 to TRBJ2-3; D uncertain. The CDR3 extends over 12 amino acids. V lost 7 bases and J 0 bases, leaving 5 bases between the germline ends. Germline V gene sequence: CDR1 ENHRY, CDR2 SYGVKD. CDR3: CAIMGSTDTQYF. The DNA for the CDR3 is TGTGCCATCATGGGTAGCACAGATACGCAGTATTTT.

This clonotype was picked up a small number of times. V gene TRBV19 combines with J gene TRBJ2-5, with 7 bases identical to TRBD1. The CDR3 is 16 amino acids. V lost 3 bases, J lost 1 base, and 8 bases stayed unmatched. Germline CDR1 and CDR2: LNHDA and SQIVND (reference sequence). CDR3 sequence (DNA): TGTGCCAGTAGTATCGACAGGGATAGGGGCCAAGAGACCCAGTACTTC. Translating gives CASSIDRDRGQETQYF.

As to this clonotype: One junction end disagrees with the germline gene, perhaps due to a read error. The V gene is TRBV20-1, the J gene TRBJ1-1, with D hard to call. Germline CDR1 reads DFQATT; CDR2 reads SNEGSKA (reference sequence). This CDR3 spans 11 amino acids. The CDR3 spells CSTRVPPRAFF. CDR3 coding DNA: TGCAGTACTAGAGTGCCCCCTCGAGCTTTCTTT.

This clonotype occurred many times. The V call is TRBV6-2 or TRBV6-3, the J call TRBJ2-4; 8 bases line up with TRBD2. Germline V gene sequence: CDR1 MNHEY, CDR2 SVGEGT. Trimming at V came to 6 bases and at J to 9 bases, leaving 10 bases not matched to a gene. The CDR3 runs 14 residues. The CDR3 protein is CASSWGLEGLIQYF. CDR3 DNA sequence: TGTGCCAGCAGCTGGGGACTAGAGGGCCTCATTCAGTACTTC.

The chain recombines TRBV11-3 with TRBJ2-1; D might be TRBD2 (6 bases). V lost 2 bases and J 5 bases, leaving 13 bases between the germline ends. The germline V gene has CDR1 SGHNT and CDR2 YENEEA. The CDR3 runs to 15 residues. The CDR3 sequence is CASSLMRGLNNEQFF. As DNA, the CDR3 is TGTGCCAGCAGCTTAATGCGGGGACTTAACAATGAGCAGTTCTTC.

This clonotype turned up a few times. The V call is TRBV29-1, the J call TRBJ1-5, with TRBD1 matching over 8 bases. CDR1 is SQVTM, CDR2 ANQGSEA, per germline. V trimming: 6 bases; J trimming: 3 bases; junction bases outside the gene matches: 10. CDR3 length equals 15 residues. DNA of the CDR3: TGCAGCGTCTCCACGACAGGGGTGGTCAATCAGCCCCAGCATTTT. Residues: CSVSTTGVVNQPQHF.

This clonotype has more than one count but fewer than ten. CDR3 DNA sequence: TGTGCCAGCAGCTTGGACAGGGGGGACTATGGCTACACCTTC. Translated, it gives CASSLDRGDYGYTF. The chain carries TRBV5-6 and TRBJ1-2; 8 bases match TRBD1. The ends lost 0 bases at V and 3 bases at J; junction bases unmatched: 1. There are 14 residues in the CDR3. Germline loops: CDR1 SGHDT, CDR2 YYEEEE.